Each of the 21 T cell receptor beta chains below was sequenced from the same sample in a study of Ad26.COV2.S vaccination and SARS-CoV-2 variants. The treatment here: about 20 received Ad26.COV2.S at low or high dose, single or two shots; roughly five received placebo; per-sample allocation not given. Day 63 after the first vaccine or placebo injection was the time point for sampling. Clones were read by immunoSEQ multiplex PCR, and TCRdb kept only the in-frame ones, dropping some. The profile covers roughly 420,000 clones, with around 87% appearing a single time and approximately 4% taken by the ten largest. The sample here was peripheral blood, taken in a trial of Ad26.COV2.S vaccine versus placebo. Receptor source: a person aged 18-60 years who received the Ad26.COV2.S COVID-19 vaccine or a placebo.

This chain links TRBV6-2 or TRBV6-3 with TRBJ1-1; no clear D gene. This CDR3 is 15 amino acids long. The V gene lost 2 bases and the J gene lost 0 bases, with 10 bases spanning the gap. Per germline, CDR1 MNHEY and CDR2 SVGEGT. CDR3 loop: CASSYILGLNTEAFF. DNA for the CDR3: TGTGCCAGCAGTTACATTCTGGGTCTGAACACTGAAGCTTTCTTT.

In nucleotides, the CDR3 is TGCAGCGTTCAGGGTTCCTACGAGCAGTACTTC. Protein sequence: CSVQGSYEQYF. This chain joins TRBV29-1 and TRBJ2-7; D perhaps matches TRBD1 (5 bases). Per germline, CDR1 SQVTM and CDR2 ANQGSEA. CDR3 length equals 11 residues. Trimming pared 5 bases from V and 1 base from J, leaving 6 bases between.

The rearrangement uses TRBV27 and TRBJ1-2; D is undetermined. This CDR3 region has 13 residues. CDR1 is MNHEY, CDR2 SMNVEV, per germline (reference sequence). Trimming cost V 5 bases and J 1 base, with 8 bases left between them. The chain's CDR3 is CASSLQINYGYTF. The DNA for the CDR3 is TGTGCCAGCAGTCTTCAGATTAACTATGGCTACACCTTC.

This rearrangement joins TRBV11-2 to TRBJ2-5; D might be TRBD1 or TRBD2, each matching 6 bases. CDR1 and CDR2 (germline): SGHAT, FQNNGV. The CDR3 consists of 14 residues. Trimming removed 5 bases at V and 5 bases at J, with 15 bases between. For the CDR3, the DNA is TGTGCCAGCAGCCCGAGGGGGGTTGGGGAGACCCAGTACTTC. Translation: CASSPRGVGETQYF.

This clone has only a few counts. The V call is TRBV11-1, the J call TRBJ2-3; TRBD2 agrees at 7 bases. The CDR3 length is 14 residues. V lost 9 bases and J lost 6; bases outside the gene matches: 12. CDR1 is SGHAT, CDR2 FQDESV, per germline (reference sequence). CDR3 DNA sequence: TGTGCCAGTACCCAGCGGGGCGCACAGGATACGCAGTATTTT. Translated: CASTQRGAQDTQYF.

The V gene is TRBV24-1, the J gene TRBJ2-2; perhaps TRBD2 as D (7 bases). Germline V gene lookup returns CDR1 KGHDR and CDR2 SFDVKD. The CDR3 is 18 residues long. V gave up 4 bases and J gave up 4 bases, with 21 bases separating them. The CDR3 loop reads CATSDLFDGGGLTGELFF. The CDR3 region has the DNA TGTGCCACCAGTGACCTGTTTGATGGGGGGGGCCTCACCGGGGAGCTGTTTTTT.

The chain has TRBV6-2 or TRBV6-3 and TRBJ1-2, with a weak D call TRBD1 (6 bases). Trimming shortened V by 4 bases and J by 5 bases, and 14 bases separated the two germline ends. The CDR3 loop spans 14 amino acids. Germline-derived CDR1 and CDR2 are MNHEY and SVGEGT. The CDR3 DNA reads TGTGCCAGCAGTTGGTCCGGGGGGCCTTATGGCTACACCTTC. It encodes CASSWSGGPYGYTF.

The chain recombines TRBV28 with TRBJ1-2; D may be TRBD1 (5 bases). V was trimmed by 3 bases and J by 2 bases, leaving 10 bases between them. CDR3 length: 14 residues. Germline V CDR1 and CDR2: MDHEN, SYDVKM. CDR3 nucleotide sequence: TGTGCCAGCAGTTTTCGGGGCAGCAACTATGGCTACACCTTC. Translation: CASSFRGSNYGYTF.

The CDR3 sequence: CAWDDRAFYTEAFF. CDR3 DNA: TGTGCCTGGGATGACAGGGCATTTTACACTGAAGCTTTCTTT. The V and J genes are TRBV30 and TRBJ1-1, with 7 bases that match TRBD1. Germline assignment: CDR1 GTSNPN and CDR2 SVGIG (reference sequence). J gave up 3 bases and V 5 bases, and 9 bases lay outside the gene matches. CDR3 size: 14 residues.

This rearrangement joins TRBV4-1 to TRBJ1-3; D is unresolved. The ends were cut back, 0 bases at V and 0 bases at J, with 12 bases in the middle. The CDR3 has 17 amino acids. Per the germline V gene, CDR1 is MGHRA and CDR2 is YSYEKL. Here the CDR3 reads CASSQEGSGYSGNTIYF. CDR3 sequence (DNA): TGCGCCAGCAGCCAAGAGGGGTCTGGTTACTCTGGAAACACCATATATTTT.

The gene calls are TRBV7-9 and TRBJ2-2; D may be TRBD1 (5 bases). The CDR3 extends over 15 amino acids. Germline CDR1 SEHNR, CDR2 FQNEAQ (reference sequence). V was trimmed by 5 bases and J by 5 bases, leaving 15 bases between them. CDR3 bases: TGTGCCAGCAGCCAAAGGGTGGGGCCGACCGGGGAGCTGTTTTTT. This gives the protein CASSQRVGPTGELFF. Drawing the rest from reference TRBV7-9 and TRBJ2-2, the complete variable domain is DTGVSQNPRHKITKRGQNVTFRCDPISEHNRLYWYRQTLGQGPEFLTYFQNEAQLEKSRLLSDRFSAERPKGSFSTLEIQRTEQGDSAMYLCASSQRVGPTGELFFGEGSRLTVL.

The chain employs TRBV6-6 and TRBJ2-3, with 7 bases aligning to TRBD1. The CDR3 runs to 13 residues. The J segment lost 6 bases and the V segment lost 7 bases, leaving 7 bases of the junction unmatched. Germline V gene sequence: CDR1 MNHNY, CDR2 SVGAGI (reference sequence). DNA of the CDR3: TGTGCCAGCATGGGACAGATAAGGGATACGCAGTATTTT. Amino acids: CASMGQIRDTQYF.

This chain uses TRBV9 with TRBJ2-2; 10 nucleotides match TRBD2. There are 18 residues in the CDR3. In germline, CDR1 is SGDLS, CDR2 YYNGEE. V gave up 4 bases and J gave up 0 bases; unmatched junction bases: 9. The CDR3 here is CASSSTGSGGANTGELFF. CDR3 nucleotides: TGTGCCAGCAGCTCCACCGGCAGCGGGGGGGCGAACACCGGGGAGCTGTTTTTT.

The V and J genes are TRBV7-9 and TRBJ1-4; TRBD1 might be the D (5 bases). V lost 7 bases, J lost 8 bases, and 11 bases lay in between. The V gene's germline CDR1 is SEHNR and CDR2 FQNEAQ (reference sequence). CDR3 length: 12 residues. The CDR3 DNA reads TGTGCCAGCACCAGGGTTGGCGAAAAACTGTTTTTT. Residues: CASTRVGEKLFF.

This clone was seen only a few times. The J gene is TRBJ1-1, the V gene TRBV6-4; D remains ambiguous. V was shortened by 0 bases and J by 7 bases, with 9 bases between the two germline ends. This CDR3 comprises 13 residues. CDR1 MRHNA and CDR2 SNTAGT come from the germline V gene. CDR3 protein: CASSDSDEGEAFF. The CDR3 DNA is TGTGCCAGCAGTGACTCGGATGAGGGTGAAGCTTTCTTT.

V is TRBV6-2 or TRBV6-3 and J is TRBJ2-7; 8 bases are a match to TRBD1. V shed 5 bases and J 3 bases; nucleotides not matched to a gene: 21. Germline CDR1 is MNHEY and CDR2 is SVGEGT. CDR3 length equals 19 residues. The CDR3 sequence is CASSTAADRYTGGNYEQYF. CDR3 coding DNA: TGTGCCAGCAGTACGGCCGCTGACAGGTATACAGGGGGGAACTACGAGCAGTACTTC.

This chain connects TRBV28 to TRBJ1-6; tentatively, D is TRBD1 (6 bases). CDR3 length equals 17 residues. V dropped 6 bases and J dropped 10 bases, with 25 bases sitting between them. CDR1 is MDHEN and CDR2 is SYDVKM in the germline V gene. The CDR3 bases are TGTGCCAGCAGCCATTACCCAGGGGACCCTAGGGGCTCACCCCTCCACTTT. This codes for CASSHYPGDPRGSPLHF.

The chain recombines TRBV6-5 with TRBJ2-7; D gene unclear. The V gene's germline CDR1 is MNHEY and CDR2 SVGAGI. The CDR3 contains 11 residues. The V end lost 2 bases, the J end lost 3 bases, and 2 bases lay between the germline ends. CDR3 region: CASSYDYEQYF. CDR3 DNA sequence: TGTGCCAGCAGTTACGACTACGAGCAGTACTTC.

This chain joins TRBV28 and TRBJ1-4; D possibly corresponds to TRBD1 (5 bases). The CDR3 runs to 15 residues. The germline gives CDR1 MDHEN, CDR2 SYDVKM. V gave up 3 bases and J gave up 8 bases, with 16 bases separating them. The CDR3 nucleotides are TGTGCCAGCAGTTTCATTGCAGGGTTGGGGGAAAAACTGTTTTTT. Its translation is CASSFIAGLGEKLFF.

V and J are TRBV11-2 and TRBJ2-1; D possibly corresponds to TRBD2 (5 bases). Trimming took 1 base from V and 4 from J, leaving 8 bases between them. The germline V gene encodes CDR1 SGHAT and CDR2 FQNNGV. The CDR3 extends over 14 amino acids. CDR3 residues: CASSLASGYNEQFF. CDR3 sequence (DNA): TGTGCCAGCAGCTTAGCATCGGGGTACAATGAGCAGTTCTTC.

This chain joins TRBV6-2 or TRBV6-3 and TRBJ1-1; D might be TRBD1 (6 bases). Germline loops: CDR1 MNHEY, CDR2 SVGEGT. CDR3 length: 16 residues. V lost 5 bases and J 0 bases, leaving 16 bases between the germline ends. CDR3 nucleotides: TGTGCCAGCAGTACAGGGAGGCCTCGGGTGAACACTGAAGCTTTCTTT. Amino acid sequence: CASSTGRPRVNTEAFF.